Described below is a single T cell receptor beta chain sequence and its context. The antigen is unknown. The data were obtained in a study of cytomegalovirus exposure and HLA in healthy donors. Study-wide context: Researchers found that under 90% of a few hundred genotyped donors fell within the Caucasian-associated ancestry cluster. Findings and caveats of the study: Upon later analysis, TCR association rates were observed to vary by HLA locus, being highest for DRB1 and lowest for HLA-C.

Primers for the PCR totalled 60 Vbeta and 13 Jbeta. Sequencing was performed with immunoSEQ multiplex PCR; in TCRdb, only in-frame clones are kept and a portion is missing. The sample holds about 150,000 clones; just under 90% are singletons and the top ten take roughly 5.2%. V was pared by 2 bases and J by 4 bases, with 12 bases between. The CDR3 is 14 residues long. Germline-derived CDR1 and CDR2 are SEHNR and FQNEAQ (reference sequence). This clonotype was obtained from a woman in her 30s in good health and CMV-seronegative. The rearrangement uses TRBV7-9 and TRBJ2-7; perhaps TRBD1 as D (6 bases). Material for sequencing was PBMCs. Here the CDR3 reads CASSLLDSQYEQYF. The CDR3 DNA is TGTGCCAGCAGCTTACTGGACAGCCAATACGAGCAGTACTTC. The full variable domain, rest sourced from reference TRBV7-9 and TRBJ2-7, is DTGVSQNPRHKITKRGQNVTFRCDPISEHNRLYWYRQTLGQGPEFLTYFQNEAQLEKSRLLSDRFSAERPKGSFSTLEIQRTEQGDSAMYLCASSLLDSQYEQYFGPGTRLTVT.